This TCR beta chain was profiled in a study of technical replicates of blood from a few donors. The germline CDR1 and CDR2 sequences are LNHDA and SQIVND (reference sequence). Trimming left V 3 bases short and J 4 bases short, with 13 bases between. The length of the CDR3 is 14 residues. Sequencing used immunoSEQ multiplex PCR; TCRdb keeps in-frame clones, though not all of them. Among roughly 72,000 clones listed, about nine tenths were seen once. The chain is built from TRBV19 and TRBJ2-7; D is perhaps TRBD2 (6 bases). The sequence came from a human donor in good health. The material sequenced was T cells isolated from PBMCs. CDR3: CASSIGLRLYEQYF. The CDR3 bases are TGTGCCAGTAGTATTGGACTACGATTGTACGAGCAGTACTTC. Based on the CDR3 plus reference TRBV19 and TRBJ2-7, the full variable domain is DGGITQSPKYLFRKEGQNVTLSCEQNLNHDAMYWYRQDPGQGLRLIYYSQIVNDFQKGDIAEGYSVSREKKESFPLTVTSAQKNPTAFYLCASSIGLRLYEQYFGPGTRLTVT.